Below are 23 T cell receptor beta chains sequenced from a single sample in a study of cytotoxic CD8 clonotypes in ibrutinib-treated CLL. The table came from immunoSEQ multiplex PCR; TCRdb's copy has only in-frame clones and leaves some out. The sample consists of about 63,000 clones, roughly 70% of them appearing once. The input for sequencing was PBMCs, taken after 12 months of ibrutinib treatment. These receptors originate from a human donor with chronic lymphocytic leukemia.

The rearrangement uses TRBV7-9 and TRBJ2-5, with 10 bases fitting TRBD2. The CDR3 length is 15 residues. Germline assignment: CDR1 SEHNR and CDR2 FQNEAQ (reference sequence). Trimming took 1 base from V and 3 from J; bases not matched to a gene: 2. CDR3: CASSLVAGGKETQYF. The CDR3 region has the DNA TGTGCCAGCAGCTTAGTAGCGGGAGGTAAAGAGACCCAGTACTTC. Drawing the rest from reference TRBV7-9 and TRBJ2-5, the complete variable domain is DTGVSQNPRHKITKRGQNVTFRCDPISEHNRLYWYRQTLGQGPEFLTYFQNEAQLEKSRLLSDRFSAERPKGSFSTLEIQRTEQGDSAMYLCASSLVAGGKETQYFGPGTRLLVL.

The V and J genes are TRBV29-1 and TRBJ2-2; no clear D. The germline V and J ends were trimmed by 2 bases and 7 bases, with 8 bases remaining between them. Germline V CDR1 and CDR2: SQVTM, ANQGSEA. This CDR3 is 12 amino acids long. The CDR3 loop reads CSVESEVGELFF. In nucleotides, the CDR3 is TGCAGCGTTGAAAGCGAGGTCGGGGAGCTGTTTTTT.

The CDR3 DNA reads TGCGCCAGCAGCCAAGTTGAATTGGACAGGGCCGAGCAGTACTTC. Translating gives CASSQVELDRAEQYF. This chain joins TRBV4-1 and TRBJ2-7; TRBD1 matches at 8 bases. With 1 base clipped from V and 6 bases from J, the junction kept 8 bases outside the gene matches. The CDR3 length is 15 residues. The V gene's germline CDR1 is MGHRA and CDR2 YSYEKL.

This sequence joins TRBV10-1 and TRBJ2-2, with 8 bases identical to TRBD2. CDR1 is WNHNN and CDR2 is SYGVQD in the germline V gene (reference sequence). The CDR3 has 14 amino acids. V shed 5 bases, J shed 5 bases, and the junction held 4 bases outside the gene matches. The CDR3 spells CASSFGTRTGELFF. CDR3 coding DNA: TGCGCCAGCAGTTTTGGGACTAGGACCGGGGAGCTGTTTTTT.

Written as DNA, the CDR3 is TGTGCCAGCAGTGAATCTCAGCTCTCCTACGAGCAGTACTTC. It specifies CASSESQLSYEQYF. J is TRBJ2-7 and V is TRBV2; D remains ambiguous. This CDR3 has 14 residues. Germline lookup yields CDR1 SNHLY and CDR2 FYNNEI. The germline V and J ends were trimmed by 2 bases and 0 bases, with 8 bases remaining between them.

The gene calls are TRBV9 and TRBJ2-2; the D gene could be TRBD1 or TRBD2 (5 bases each). CDR1 and CDR2 from the germline V gene are SGDLS and YYNGEE. The CDR3 runs 12 residues. Deletions cut 5 bases from V and 7 bases from J, with 9 bases between. CDR3 in amino acids: CASRGTSGELFF. CDR3 DNA sequence: TGTGCCAGCAGGGGGACGAGCGGGGAGCTGTTTTTT.

This clone occurred a few times. The chain recombines TRBV5-1 with TRBJ2-7, with D perhaps TRBD1 (7 bases). Germline V gene sequence: CDR1 SGHRS, CDR2 YFSETQ. V lost 5 bases and J 7 bases, leaving 13 bases between the germline ends. The CDR3 loop spans 12 amino acids. The CDR3 protein is CASREGAREQYF. For the CDR3, the DNA is TGCGCCAGCAGGGAGGGGGCGAGGGAGCAGTACTTC.

The V and J genes are TRBV30 and TRBJ2-3; 9 nucleotides match TRBD1. Germline V CDR1 and CDR2: GTSNPN, SVGIG (reference sequence). The J segment lost 2 bases and the V segment lost 1 base, leaving 4 bases of the junction unmatched. The CDR3 is made up of 15 amino acids. The CDR3 loop is CAWSGDRENTDTQYF. CDR3 nucleotide sequence: TGTGCCTGGAGTGGGGACAGGGAGAACACAGATACGCAGTATTTT.

V gene TRBV7-2 combines with J gene TRBJ2-7; D gene ambiguous. Trimming stripped 2 bases from V and 2 bases from J, with 10 bases between. The V gene's germline CDR1 is SGHTA and CDR2 FQGNSA. The CDR3 contains 14 residues. The CDR3 DNA reads as TGTGCCAGCAGCTTAAGTCGGCTAACCTACGAGCAGTACTTC. Amino acid sequence: CASSLSRLTYEQYF.

The rearrangement links TRBV2 to TRBJ2-2; D might be TRBD1 or TRBD2, each matching 5 bases. The CDR3 extends over 16 amino acids. V lost 5 bases, J lost 0 bases, and 13 bases lay in between. Germline lookup yields CDR1 SNHLY and CDR2 FYNNEI. CDR3 in amino acids: CASSQGRFANTGELFF. The CDR3 coding sequence is TGTGCCAGCAGTCAGGGACGATTCGCGAACACCGGGGAGCTGTTTTTT.

This chain joins TRBV5-1 and TRBJ2-3; D possibly matches TRBD1 or TRBD2 (6 bases each). CDR1 is SGHRS and CDR2 is YFSETQ in the germline V gene. There are 16 residues in the CDR3. Trimming shortened V by 2 bases and J by 2 bases, and 15 bases separated the two germline ends. The CDR3 DNA is TGCGCCAGCAGCTTAAGGGGGGCGGGACACACAGATACGCAGTATTTT. This codes for CASSLRGAGHTDTQYF.

The rearrangement uses TRBV28 and TRBJ2-5; D ambiguous. The assigned J gene may be wrong: the sequence end matches TRBJ2-7 better. CDR3 length: 13 residues. Germline assignment: CDR1 MDHEN and CDR2 SYDVKM. As DNA, the CDR3 is TGTGCCAGCAGTTCACCCGGAGCCTACGAGCAGTACTTC. It is translated as CASSSPGAYEQYF.

This sequence joins TRBV4-2 and TRBJ1-4; D possibly corresponds to TRBD1 (6 bases). The CDR3 runs to 17 residues. The germline V and J ends were trimmed by 0 bases and 1 base, with 12 bases remaining between them. Germline V gives CDR1 LGHNA, CDR2 YNFKEQ. The CDR3 region is CASSQESTGLTNEKLFF. The CDR3 DNA reads TGTGCCAGCAGCCAAGAATCTACAGGGTTAACTAATGAAAAACTGTTTTTT.

J is TRBJ2-1 and V is TRBV6-5; D not certain. The germline gives CDR1 MNHEY, CDR2 SVGAGI. The CDR3 is 14 residues long. V lost 0 bases to trimming and J lost 5 bases, with 8 bases between them. This CDR3 is CASSYSVLNNEQFF. The CDR3 DNA reads TGTGCCAGCAGTTACTCAGTCCTGAACAATGAGCAGTTCTTC.

This clone came up a few times. The V gene is TRBV11-2, the J gene TRBJ2-7, with no clear D. Trimming removed 5 bases from V and 2 bases from J, with 10 bases in between. The length of the CDR3 is 13 residues. The germline V gene has CDR1 SGHAT and CDR2 FQNNGV. The CDR3 region has the DNA TGTGCCAGCAGCCCAGGCCTGACCTACGAGCAGTACTTC. Residues: CASSPGLTYEQYF.

This clone was seen a few times. V and J are TRBV28 and TRBJ2-5, with 11 bases matching TRBD2. Trimming took 7 bases from V and 5 from J; bases not matched to a gene: 12. The CDR3 has 16 amino acids. The germline V gene encodes CDR1 MDHEN and CDR2 SYDVKM. This CDR3 is CASMGLAAPAQETQYF. The CDR3 DNA is TGTGCCAGCATGGGACTAGCGGCACCCGCCCAGGAGACCCAGTACTTC.

This sequence joins TRBV30 and TRBJ2-3, with D perhaps given as TRBD1 or TRBD2 (6 bases each). There are 12 residues in the CDR3. Germline CDR1 is GTSNPN and CDR2 is SVGIG (reference sequence). The V gene lost 5 bases and the J gene lost 9 bases, with 15 bases spanning the gap. For the CDR3, the DNA is TGTGCCTGGGTCAGCACAGGGAGGACGCAGTATTTT. This codes for CAWVSTGRTQYF.

The chain couples TRBV18 to TRBJ2-1; D remains ambiguous. The germline gives CDR1 KGHSH, CDR2 LQKENI. The CDR3 runs 14 residues. V was shortened by 0 bases and J by 4 bases, with 7 bases between the two germline ends. Written as DNA, the CDR3 is TGTGCCAGCTCACCACCGGTACTTTACAATGAGCAGTTCTTC. Translating it yields CASSPPVLYNEQFF.

As to this clone: An end of the junction does not agree with germline; a read error may underlie this. The chain carries TRBV11-2 and TRBJ2-7, with no clear D. Germline V gene sequence: CDR1 SGHAT, CDR2 FQNNGV. The length of the CDR3 is 14 residues. CDR3 DNA: TGCGCCAGCAGCCAAGATCGCAGTACCTACGAGCAGTACTTC. Translated, it gives CASSQDRSTYEQYF. The whole variable domain, filled in from reference TRBV11-2 and TRBJ2-7, reads EAGVAQSPRYKIIEKRQSVAFWCNPISGHATLYWYQQILGQGPKLLIQFQNNGVVDDSQLPKDRFSAERLKGVDSTLKIQPAKLEDSAVYLCASSQDRSTYEQYFGPGTRLTVT.

The chain carries TRBV4-2 and TRBJ2-7; a possible D gene is TRBD2 (6 bases). Trimming took 0 bases from V and 3 from J, leaving 12 bases between them. There are 15 residues in the CDR3. Germline values: CDR1 LGHNA, CDR2 YNFKEQ. The CDR3 region is CASSQDLADGYEQYF. The CDR3 nucleotides are TGTGCCAGCAGCCAAGATTTAGCGGACGGCTACGAGCAGTACTTC.

The chain uses TRBV5-6 and TRBJ2-7, with TRBD1 matching over 10 bases. The V gene's germline CDR1 is SGHDT and CDR2 YYEEEE. This CDR3 region has 14 residues. V dropped 3 bases and J dropped 3; count of bases not matched to a gene: 3. The CDR3 nucleotides read TGTGCCAGCAGCTATCGGACAGGGGGCTACGAGCAGTACTTC. Protein: CASSYRTGGYEQYF.

The chain has TRBV28 and TRBJ1-5; D is unresolved. CDR3 length: 15 residues. Between the trimmed V and J ends, which lost 9 bases and 0 bases, there was a span of 15 bases. Germline V CDR1 and CDR2: MDHEN, SYDVKM. The CDR3 here is CASKAADYSNQPQHF. The CDR3 DNA is TGTGCCAGTAAAGCAGCCGACTATAGCAATCAGCCCCAGCATTTT.

The chain is built from TRBV5-6 and TRBJ2-7; the D is unclear. This CDR3 region has 12 residues. Between the trimmed V and J ends, which lost 0 bases and 6 bases, there was a span of 7 bases. CDR1 is SGHDT, CDR2 YYEEEE, per germline. The CDR3 is CASSLGQLEQYF. CDR3 nucleotides: TGTGCCAGCAGCTTGGGCCAGCTCGAGCAGTACTTC.